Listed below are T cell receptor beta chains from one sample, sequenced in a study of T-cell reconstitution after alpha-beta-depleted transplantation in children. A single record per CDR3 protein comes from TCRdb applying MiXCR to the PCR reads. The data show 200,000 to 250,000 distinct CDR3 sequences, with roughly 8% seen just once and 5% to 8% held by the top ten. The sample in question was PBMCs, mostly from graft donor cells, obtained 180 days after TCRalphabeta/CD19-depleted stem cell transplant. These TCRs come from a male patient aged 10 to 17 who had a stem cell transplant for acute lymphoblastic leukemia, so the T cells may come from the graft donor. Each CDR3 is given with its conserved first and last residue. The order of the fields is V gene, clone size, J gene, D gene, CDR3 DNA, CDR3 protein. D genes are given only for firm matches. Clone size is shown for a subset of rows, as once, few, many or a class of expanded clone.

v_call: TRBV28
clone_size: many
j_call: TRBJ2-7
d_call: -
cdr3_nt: TGTGCCAGCAGTTTCGCATGGCCCCCGTGGGAGCAGTACTTC
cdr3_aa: CASSFAWPPWEQYF

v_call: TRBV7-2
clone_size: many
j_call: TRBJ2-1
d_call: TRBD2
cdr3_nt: TGTGCCAGCAGCTTACGGCCTAGCGGCGATGAGCAGTTCTTC
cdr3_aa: CASSLRPSGDEQFF

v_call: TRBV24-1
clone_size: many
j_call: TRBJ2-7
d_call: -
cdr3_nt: TGTGCCACCAGTGATTTTAGGCACGAGCAGTACTTC
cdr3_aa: CATSDFRHEQYF

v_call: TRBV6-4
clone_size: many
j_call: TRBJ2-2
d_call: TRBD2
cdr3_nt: TGTGCCAGCAGTCGACTAGCGGGAGGGCCCTTCTTTCCCGGGGAGCTGTTTTTT
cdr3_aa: CASSRLAGGPFFPGELFF

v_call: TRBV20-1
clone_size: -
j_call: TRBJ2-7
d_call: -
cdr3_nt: TGCAGTGCTAGAGCGGGCGGGGAGGCAACCGAGCAGTACTTC
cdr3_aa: CSARAGGEATEQYF

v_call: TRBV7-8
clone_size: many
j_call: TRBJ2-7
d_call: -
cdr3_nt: TGTGCCAGCAGCCCGGACGTCTCCTACGAGCAGTACTTC
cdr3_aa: CASSPDVSYEQYF

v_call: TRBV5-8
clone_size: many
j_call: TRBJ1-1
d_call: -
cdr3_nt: TGTGCCAGCAGCATGGAACCGAAAACTGCGGCTTTCTTT
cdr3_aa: CASSMEPKTAAFF

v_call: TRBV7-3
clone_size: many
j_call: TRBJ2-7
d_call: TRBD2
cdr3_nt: TGTGCCAGCAGCTTAGGGGAGGGTCTCGACGAGCAGTACTTC
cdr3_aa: CASSLGEGLDEQYF

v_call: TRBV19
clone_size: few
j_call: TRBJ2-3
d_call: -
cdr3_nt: TGTGCCAGTAGTACTTGGACCCTCCCCAGCACAGATACGCAGTATTTT
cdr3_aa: CASSTWTLPSTDTQYF

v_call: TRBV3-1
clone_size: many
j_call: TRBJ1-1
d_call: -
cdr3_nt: TGTGCCAGCAGCCAAGATCGGCTGAACACTGAAGCTTTCTTT
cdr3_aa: CASSQDRLNTEAFF

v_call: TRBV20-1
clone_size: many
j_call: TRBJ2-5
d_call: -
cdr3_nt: TGCAGTGTTCGACGGCAGGCTCGTGAAGAGACCCAGTACTTC
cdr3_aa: CSVRRQAREETQYF

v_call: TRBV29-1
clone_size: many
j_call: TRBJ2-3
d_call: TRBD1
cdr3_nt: TGCAGCGTTCTAACAGGGGGCACAGATACGCAGTATTTT
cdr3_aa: CSVLTGGTDTQYF

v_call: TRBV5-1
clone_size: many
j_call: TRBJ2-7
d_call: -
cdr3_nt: TGCGCCAGCAGCTTGGCTGACGGTCCCTACGAGCAGTACTTC
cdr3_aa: CASSLADGPYEQYF

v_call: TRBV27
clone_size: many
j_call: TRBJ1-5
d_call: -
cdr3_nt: TGTGCCAGCAGGAGTCTATACAAGGGGCATAGCAATCAGCCCCAGCATTTT
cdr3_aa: CASRSLYKGHSNQPQHF

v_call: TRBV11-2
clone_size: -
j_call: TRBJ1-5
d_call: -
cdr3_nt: TGTGCCAGCAGCTTAGAGGGGGACAATCAGCCCCAGCATTTT
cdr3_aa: CASSLEGDNQPQHF

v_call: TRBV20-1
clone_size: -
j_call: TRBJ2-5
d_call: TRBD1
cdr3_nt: TGCAGTGCGAACAGGGGGGATAGGGAGACCCAGTACTTC
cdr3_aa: CSANRGDRETQYF

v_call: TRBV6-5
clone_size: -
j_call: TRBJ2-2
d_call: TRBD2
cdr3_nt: TGTGCCAGCAGTTACTCATTGACTAGCGGGGGGGCGTCGAGCGGGGAGCTGTTTTTT
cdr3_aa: CASSYSLTSGGASSGELFF

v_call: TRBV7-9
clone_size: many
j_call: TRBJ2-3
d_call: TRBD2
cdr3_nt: TGTGCCAGCAGCTCCCAAGCCGGGGGGGCCGCAGATACGCAGTATTTT
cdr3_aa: CASSSQAGGAADTQYF

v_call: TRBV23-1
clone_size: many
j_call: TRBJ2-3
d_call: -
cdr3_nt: TGCGCCAGCAGTCATCCCCTCACAGATACGCAGTATTTT
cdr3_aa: CASSHPLTDTQYF

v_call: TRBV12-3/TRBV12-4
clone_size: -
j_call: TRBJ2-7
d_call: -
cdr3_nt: TGTGCCAGCAGTTTAAGGGTGGGATCATTTACCTACGAGCAGTACTTC
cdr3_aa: CASSLRVGSFTYEQYF

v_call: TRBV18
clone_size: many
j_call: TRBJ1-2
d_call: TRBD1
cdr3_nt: TGTGCCAGCTCACCACAGGGACAGGGGAGCGGCTACACCTTC
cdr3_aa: CASSPQGQGSGYTF

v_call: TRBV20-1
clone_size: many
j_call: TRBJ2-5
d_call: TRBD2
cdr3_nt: TGCAGTGCTAGAGAGGGGGGGAGTTGGTACCAAGAGACCCAGTACTTC
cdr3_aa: CSAREGGSWYQETQYF

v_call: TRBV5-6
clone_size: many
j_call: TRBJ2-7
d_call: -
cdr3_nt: TGTGCCAGCAGCTATGACAGGTACTCCTACGAGCAGTACTTC
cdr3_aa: CASSYDRYSYEQYF

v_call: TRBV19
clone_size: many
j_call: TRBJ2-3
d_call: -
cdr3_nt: TGTGCCAGTAGATCGGGATACCACACAGATACGCAGTATTTT
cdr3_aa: CASRSGYHTDTQYF

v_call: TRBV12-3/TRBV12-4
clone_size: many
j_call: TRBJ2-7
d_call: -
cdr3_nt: TGTGCCAGCAGTTTCGCGGGCTTCTACGAGCAGTACTTC
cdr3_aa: CASSFAGFYEQYF

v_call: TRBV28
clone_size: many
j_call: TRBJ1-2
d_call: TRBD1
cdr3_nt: TGTGCCAGCAGTTTAAAGCGTCGGGACAGGGGTGACGGCTACACCTTC
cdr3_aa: CASSLKRRDRGDGYTF

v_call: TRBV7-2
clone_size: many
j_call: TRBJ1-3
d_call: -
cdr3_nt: TGTGCCAGCGGCAGCCGGAACACCATATATTTT
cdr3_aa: CASGSRNTIYF

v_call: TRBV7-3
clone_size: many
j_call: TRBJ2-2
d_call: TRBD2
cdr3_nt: TGTGCCAGCAGCTTAACGGCCCGGGGGGGCACCGGGGAGCTGTTTTTT
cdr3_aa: CASSLTARGGTGELFF

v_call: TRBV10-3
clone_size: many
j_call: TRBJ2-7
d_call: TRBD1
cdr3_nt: TGTGCCATCTCCCTCGACAGGGACTACGAGCAGTACTTC
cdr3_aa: CAISLDRDYEQYF

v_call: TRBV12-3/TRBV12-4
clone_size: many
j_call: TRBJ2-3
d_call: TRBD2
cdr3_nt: TGTGCCAGCAGCACTAATAGCGGGAGCGATGGTACGCAGTATTTT
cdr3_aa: CASSTNSGSDGTQYF

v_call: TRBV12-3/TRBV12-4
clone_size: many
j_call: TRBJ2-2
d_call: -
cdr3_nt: TGTGCCAGCAGTGGGGGGACGCAACATAGGGAGCTGTTTTTT
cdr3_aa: CASSGGTQHRELFF

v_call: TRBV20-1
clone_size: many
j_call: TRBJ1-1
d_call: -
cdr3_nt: TGCAGTGCTAGAGGAAACAGGATCGAAGCTTTCTTT
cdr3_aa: CSARGNRIEAFF

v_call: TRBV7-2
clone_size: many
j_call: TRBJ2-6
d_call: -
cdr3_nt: TGTGCCAGCAGTTTTTTAACAGGGACTGGGGCCAACGTCCTGACTTTC
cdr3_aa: CASSFLTGTGANVLTF

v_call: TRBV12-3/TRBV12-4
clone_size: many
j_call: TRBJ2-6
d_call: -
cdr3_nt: TGTGCCAGCAGTTTAACCCCCGGCGCATTCTCTGGGGCCAACGTCCTGACTTTC
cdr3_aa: CASSLTPGAFSGANVLTF

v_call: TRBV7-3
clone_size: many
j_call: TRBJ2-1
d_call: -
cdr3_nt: TGTGCCAGCAGCCCAGGGGCAGGGGAGCAGTTCTTC
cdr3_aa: CASSPGAGEQFF

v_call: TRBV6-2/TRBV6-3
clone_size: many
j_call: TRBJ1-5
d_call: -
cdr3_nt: TGTGCCAGCAGTTACTCGGGATCCCCTAATCAGCCCCAGCATTTT
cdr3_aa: CASSYSGSPNQPQHF

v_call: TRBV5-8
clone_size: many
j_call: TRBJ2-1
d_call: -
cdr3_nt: TGTGCCAGCAGCCCGGGCGGGACAGTCTACAATGAGCAGTTCTTC
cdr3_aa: CASSPGGTVYNEQFF

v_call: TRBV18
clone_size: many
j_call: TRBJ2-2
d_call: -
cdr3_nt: TGTGCCAGCTCACCGTGGGCAGGGTCGAACACCGGGGAGCTGTTTTTT
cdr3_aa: CASSPWAGSNTGELFF

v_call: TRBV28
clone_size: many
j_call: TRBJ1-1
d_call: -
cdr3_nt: TGTGCCGGCAGAAGTCTTTCGAACACTGAAGCTTTCTTT
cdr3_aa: CAGRSLSNTEAFF

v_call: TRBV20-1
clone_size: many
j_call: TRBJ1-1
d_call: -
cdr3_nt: TGCAGTGCTAGCGGCCATGAAGCTTTCTTT
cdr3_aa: CSASGHEAFF

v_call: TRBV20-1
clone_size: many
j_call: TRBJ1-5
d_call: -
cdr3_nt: TGCAGTGCTAGAACCCAGGGTTATCAGCCCCAGCATTTT
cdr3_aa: CSARTQGYQPQHF

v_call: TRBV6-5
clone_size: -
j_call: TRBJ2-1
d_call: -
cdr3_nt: TGTGCCAGCAGTTACTCGGGAGCCTCCTACAATGAGCAGTTCTTC
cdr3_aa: CASSYSGASYNEQFF

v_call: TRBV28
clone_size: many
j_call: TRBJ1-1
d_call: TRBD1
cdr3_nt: TGTGCCAGCAGTCTCCACCTCGGGACAGGGGTTATGAACACTGAAGCTTTCTTT
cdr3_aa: CASSLHLGTGVMNTEAFF

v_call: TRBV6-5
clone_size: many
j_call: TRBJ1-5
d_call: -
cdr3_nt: TGTGCCAGCAGTTACGATAGGCCCTATAGCAATCAGCCCCAGCATTTT
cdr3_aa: CASSYDRPYSNQPQHF

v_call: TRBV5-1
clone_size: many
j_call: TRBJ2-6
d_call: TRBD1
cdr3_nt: TGCGCCAGCAGCCGGACAGGGGGCGGGTCTGGGGCCAACGTCCTGACTTTC
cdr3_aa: CASSRTGGGSGANVLTF

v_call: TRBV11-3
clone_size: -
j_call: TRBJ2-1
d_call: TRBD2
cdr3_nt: TGTGCCAGCAGCGACTCTAGCGGGGGGACATACAATGAGCAGTTCTTC
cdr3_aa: CASSDSSGGTYNEQFF

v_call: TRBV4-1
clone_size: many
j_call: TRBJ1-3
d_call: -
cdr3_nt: TGCGCCAGCAGCCAAGAACTCACTTTTGGAAACACCATATATTTT
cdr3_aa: CASSQELTFGNTIYF

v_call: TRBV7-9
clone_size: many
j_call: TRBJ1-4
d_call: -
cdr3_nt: TGTGCCAGCAGCTTAGCGACCGCGACTAATGAAAAACTGTTTTTT
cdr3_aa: CASSLATATNEKLFF

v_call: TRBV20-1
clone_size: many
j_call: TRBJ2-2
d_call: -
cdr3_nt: TGCAGTGCTCTTGGGAACGGTCGGCCAACCGGGGAGCTGTTTTTT
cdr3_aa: CSALGNGRPTGELFF

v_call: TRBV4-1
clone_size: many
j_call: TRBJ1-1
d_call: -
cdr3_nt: TGCGCCAGCAGCCAAGTACGGACGGTGAACACTGAAGCTTTCTTT
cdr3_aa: CASSQVRTVNTEAFF

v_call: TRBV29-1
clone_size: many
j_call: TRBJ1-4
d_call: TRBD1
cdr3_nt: TGCAGCGTCCTGGGACAGGGAGGTGAAAAACTGTTTTTT
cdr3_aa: CSVLGQGGEKLFF

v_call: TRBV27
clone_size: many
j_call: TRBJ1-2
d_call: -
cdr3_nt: TGTGCCAGCAGTACAGGGTACGGCTATGGCTACACCTTC
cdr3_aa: CASSTGYGYGYTF

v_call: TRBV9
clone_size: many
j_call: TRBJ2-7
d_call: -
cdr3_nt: TGTGCCAGCAGCGTAGAAGGGACCACCTACGAGCAGTACTTC
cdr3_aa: CASSVEGTTYEQYF